One sample yielded the 13 T cell receptor beta chains listed below, sequenced in a study of T-cell reconstitution after alpha-beta-depleted transplantation in children. For TCRbeta, the library was prepared with unique molecular identifiers. Via MiXCR, TCRdb re-called the PCR reads, giving one row per CDR3 protein. The sample includes a few hundred thousand distinct CDR3 sequences, 27% of them seen just once. Sample: PBMCs, taken before TCRalphabeta/CD19-depleted stem cell transplant. The source is a boy under two years old with Wiskott-Aldrich syndrome, due to receive a stem cell transplant.

The rearrangement links TRBV20-1 to TRBJ2-7, with TRBD1 matching 7 bases. With V trimmed by 6 bases and J by 2 bases, 10 bases remained unmatched. The CDR3 runs 14 residues. Germline CDR1 and CDR2: DFQATT and SNEGSKA (reference sequence). CDR3 loop: CSAIPGTVAYEQYF. In DNA, the CDR3 is TGCAGTGCCATACCAGGGACAGTAGCCTACGAGCAGTACTTC.

The CDR3 DNA sequence: TGTGCCAGCAGCCAAGTCCGAGGCACAGATACGCAGTATTTT. Translation: CASSQVRGTDTQYF. V usage is TRBV3-1 and J usage is TRBJ2-3; D is uncertain. The V gene's germline CDR1 is LGHDT and CDR2 YNNKEL (reference sequence). Trimming cost V 1 base and J 1 base, with 6 bases left between them. CDR3 length equals 14 residues.

This clonotype was recorded many times. The chain couples TRBV28 to TRBJ2-1, with a weak D call TRBD1 (5 bases). CDR1 is MDHEN, CDR2 SYDVKM, per germline. The CDR3 totals 16 residues. Trimming stripped 3 bases from V and 4 bases from J, with 16 bases between. The CDR3 loop is CASSFRVGSGYNEQFF. As DNA, the CDR3 is TGTGCCAGCAGTTTCAGGGTGGGTTCCGGATACAATGAGCAGTTCTTC.

The rearrangement joins TRBV20-1 to TRBJ2-1, with 7 bases aligning to TRBD2. The CDR3 loop spans 17 amino acids. Germline CDR1 reads DFQATT; CDR2 reads SNEGSKA (reference sequence). V lost 1 base, J lost 1 base, and 10 bases stayed unmatched. CDR3: CSARGWAGGSSYNEQFF. Here the CDR3 DNA reads TGCAGTGCTAGAGGGTGGGCTGGCGGGAGTTCCTACAATGAGCAGTTCTTC.

In this sample, this clonotype turned up a few times. The rearrangement joins TRBV6-7 to TRBJ2-2, with D possibly being TRBD2 (6 bases). TRBV6-7 is assigned to the ORF class and has an uncertain function. V shed 8 bases and J shed 4 bases, with 11 bases lying between them. The CDR3 spans 13 residues. In DNA, the CDR3 is TGTGCCAGCGGGGCGGGATCCACCGGGGAGCTGTTTTTT. This gives the protein CASGAGSTGELFF.

This clonotype was observed a handful of times. J is TRBJ2-1 and V is TRBV4-2; 12 nucleotides align to TRBD2. The CDR3 extends over 18 amino acids. With V trimmed by 1 base and J by 7 bases, 11 bases remained unmatched. Germline V CDR1 and CDR2: LGHNA, YNFKEQ. The CDR3 nucleotides read TGTGCCAGCAGCCAAGGACTAGCGGGAGCGGTCTCCAGGAATGAGCAGTTCTTC. It is translated as CASSQGLAGAVSRNEQFF.

This clonotype was counted a few times. This chain connects TRBV10-3 to TRBJ2-3; either TRBD1 or TRBD2 may fit D (5 bases each). Between the trimmed V and J ends, which lost 6 bases and 2 bases, there was a span of 12 bases. Germline CDR1 and CDR2: ENHRY and SYGVKD. The CDR3 consists of 14 residues. As DNA, the CDR3 is TGTGCCATCAGCGCGACCGGGACCACAGATACGCAGTATTTT. Translating it yields CAISATGTTDTQYF.

This clonotype appeared a few times. This rearrangement joins TRBV5-5 to TRBJ1-1, with a possible D match to TRBD1 (5 bases). The germline V gene encodes CDR1 SGHKS and CDR2 YYEKEE (reference sequence). This CDR3 has 13 residues. The germline V and J ends were trimmed by 9 bases and 1 base, with 13 bases remaining between them. DNA of the CDR3: TGTGCCACAAAGACAGAATCGAACACTGAAGCTTTCTTT. Its protein product is CATKTESNTEAFF. Full variable domain (outside the CDR3, taken from reference TRBV5-5 and TRBJ1-1): DAGVTQSPTHLIKTRGQQVTLRCSPISGHKSVSWYQQVLGQGPQFIFQYYEKEERGRGNFPDRFSARQFPNYSSELNVNALLLGDSALYLCATKTESNTEAFFGQGTRLTVV.

The rearrangement uses TRBV20-1 and TRBJ2-3; 7 positions match TRBD2. The ends lost 5 bases at V and 5 bases at J; junction bases unmatched: 16. Germline V gene data show CDR1 as DFQATT and CDR2 as SNEGSKA (reference sequence). This CDR3 region has 16 residues. CDR3 DNA: TGCAGTGCTGGTGCTTTCGGGCGGGGAGGGGTAGATACGCAGTATTTT. This translates into CSAGAFGRGGVDTQYF.

This sequence joins TRBV5-4 and TRBJ2-1; D unclear. This CDR3 has 16 amino acids. The V end was cut by 4 bases, the J end by 10 bases, with 24 bases between. CDR1 SGHNT and CDR2 YYREEE come from the germline V gene (reference sequence). The CDR3 DNA sequence: TGTGCCAGCAGCGCCGGTCCCCAGGTCGTAGCATCCGAGCAGTTCTTC. It translates to CASSAGPQVVASEQFF.

This clonotype was observed a few times. The chain is built from TRBV5-1 and TRBJ2-7, with a tentative D call TRBD1 (6 bases). V gave up 0 bases and J gave up 6 bases, with 16 bases separating them. Germline V gene sequence: CDR1 SGHRS, CDR2 YFSETQ. This CDR3 contains 15 residues. The CDR3 region is CASSLDQGFSGEQYF. DNA of the CDR3: TGCGCCAGCAGCTTGGATCAGGGGTTCTCGGGCGAGCAGTACTTC. Complete variable domain (other parts from reference TRBV5-1 and TRBJ2-7): KAGVTQTPRYLIKTRGQQVTLSCSPISGHRSVSWYQQTPGQGLQFLFEYFSETQRNKGNFPGRFSGRQFSNSRSEMNVSTLELGDSALYLCASSLDQGFSGEQYFGPGTRLTVT.

The V gene is TRBV7-9, the J gene TRBJ2-7, with unresolved D. V lost 1 base and J lost 1, with 14 bases in between. CDR3 size: 16 residues. Germline V gene lookup returns CDR1 SEHNR and CDR2 FQNEAQ (reference sequence). For the CDR3, the DNA is TGTGCCAGCAGCTTAGGAGGCAGGACGTGGTCCTACGAGCAGTACTTC. Amino acid sequence: CASSLGGRTWSYEQYF. Looking up the rest from reference TRBV7-9 and TRBJ2-7 gives the full variable domain: DTGVSQNPRHKITKRGQNVTFRCDPISEHNRLYWYRQTLGQGPEFLTYFQNEAQLEKSRLLSDRFSAERPKGSFSTLEIQRTEQGDSAMYLCASSLGGRTWSYEQYFGPGTRLTVT.

The chain is built from TRBV6-2 or TRBV6-3 and TRBJ2-1; 9 bases match TRBD1. From germline, CDR1 is MNHEY and CDR2 SVGEGT. After removal of 7 bases from V and 2 bases from J, the junction contained 9 bases not matched to a gene. The CDR3 totals 16 residues. The CDR3 sequence is CASTPTGTGTYNEQFF. The CDR3 DNA sequence: TGTGCCAGCACCCCAACAGGGACAGGGACCTACAATGAGCAGTTCTTC.